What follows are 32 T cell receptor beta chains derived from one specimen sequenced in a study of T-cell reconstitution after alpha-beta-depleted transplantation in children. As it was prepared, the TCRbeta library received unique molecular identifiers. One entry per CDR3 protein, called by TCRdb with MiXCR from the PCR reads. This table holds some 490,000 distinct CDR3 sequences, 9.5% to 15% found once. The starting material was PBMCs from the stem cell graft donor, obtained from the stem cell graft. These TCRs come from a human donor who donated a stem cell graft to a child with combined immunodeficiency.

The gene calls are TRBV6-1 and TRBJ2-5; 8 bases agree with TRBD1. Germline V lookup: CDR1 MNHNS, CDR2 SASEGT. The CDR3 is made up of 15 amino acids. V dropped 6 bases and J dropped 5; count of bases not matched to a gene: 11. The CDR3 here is CASRVGTGGRETQYF. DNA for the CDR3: TGTGCCAGCAGAGTGGGCACAGGGGGAAGGGAGACCCAGTACTTC.

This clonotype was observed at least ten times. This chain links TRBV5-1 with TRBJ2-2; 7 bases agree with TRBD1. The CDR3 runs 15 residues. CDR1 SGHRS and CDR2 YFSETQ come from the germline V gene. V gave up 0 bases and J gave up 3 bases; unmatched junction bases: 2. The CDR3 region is CASSLGDRDTGELFF. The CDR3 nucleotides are TGCGCCAGCAGCTTGGGTGACAGGGACACCGGGGAGCTGTTTTTT.

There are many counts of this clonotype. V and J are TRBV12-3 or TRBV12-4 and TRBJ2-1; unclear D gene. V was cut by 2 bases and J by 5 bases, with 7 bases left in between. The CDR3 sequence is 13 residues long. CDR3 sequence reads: CASSLRGNNEQFF. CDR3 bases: TGTGCCAGCAGTTTACGAGGTAACAATGAGCAGTTCTTC.

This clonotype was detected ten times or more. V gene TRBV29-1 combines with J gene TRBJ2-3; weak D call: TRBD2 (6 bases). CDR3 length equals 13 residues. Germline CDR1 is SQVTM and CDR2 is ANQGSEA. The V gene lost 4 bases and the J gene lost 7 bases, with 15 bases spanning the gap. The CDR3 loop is CSVVGEVVNTQYF. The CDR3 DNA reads TGCAGCGTTGTGGGGGAGGTCGTGAATACGCAGTATTTT.

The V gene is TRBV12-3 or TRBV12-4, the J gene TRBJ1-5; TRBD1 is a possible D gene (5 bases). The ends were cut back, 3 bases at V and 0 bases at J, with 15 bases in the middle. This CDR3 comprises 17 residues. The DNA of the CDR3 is TGTGCCAGCAGTTTGGGAGCGGGGCGATATAGCAATCAGCCCCAGCATTTT. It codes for CASSLGAGRYSNQPQHF.

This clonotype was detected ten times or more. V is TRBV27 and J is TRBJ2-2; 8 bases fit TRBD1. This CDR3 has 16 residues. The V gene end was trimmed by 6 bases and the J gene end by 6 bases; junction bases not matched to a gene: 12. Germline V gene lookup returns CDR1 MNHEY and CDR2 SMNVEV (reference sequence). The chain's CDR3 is CASRLTRTGISGELFF. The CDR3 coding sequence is TGTGCCAGCAGACTAACACGGACAGGGATTTCCGGGGAGCTGTTTTTT.

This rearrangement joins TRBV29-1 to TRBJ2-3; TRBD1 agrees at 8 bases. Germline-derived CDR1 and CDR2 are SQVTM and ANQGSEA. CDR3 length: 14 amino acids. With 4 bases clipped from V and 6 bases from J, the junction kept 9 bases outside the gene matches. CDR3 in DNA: TGCAGCGTTGTAGGACAGGGTTTCGCGGATACGCAGTATTTT. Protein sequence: CSVVGQGFADTQYF.

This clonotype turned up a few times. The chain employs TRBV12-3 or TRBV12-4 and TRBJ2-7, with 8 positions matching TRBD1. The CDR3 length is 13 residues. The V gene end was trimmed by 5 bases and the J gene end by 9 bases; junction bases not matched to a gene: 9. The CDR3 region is CASSPRTGFVQYF. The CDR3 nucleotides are TGTGCCAGCAGTCCCCGGACAGGGTTCGTGCAGTACTTC.

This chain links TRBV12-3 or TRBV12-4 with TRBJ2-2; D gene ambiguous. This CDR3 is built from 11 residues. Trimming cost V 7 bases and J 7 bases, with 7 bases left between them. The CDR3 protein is CASTPIGELFF. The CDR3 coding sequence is TGTGCCAGCACCCCCATCGGGGAGCTGTTTTTT.

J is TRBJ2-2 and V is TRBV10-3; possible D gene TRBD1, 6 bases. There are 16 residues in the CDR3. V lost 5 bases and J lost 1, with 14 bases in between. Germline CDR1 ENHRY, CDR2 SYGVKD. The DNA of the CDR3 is TGTGCCATCAGTAGAGAACAGGGAGTGAACACCGGGGAGCTGTTTTTT. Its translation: CAISREQGVNTGELFF.

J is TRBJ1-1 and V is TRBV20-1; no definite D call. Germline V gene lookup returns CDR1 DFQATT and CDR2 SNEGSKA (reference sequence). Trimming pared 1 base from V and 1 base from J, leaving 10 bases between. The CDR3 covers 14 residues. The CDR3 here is CSARAGVWNTEAFF. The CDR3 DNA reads TGCAGTGCTAGAGCGGGCGTGTGGAACACTGAAGCTTTCTTT.

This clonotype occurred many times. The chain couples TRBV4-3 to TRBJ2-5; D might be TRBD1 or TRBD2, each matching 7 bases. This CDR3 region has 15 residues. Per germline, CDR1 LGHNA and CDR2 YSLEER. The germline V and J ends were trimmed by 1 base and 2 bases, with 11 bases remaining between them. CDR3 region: CASSQARGGQETQYF. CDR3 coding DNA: TGCGCCAGCAGCCAAGCCAGGGGGGGACAAGAGACCCAGTACTTC.

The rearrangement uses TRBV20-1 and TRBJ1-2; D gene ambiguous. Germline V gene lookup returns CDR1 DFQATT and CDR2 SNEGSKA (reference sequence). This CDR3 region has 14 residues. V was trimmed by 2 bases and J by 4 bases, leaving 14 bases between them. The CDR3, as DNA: TGCAGTGCTAGAAGACAAACTTTTTTCTATGGCTACACCTTC. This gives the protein CSARRQTFFYGYTF.

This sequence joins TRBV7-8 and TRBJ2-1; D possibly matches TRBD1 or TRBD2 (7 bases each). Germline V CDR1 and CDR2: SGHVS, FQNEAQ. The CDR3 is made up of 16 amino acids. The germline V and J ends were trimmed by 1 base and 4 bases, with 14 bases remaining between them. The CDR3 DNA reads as TGTGCCAGCAGCTTAGATCACAGGGGAGGGTACAATGAGCAGTTCTTC. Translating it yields CASSLDHRGGYNEQFF.

The CDR3 is CAWSEGVGQGLYEQYF. The CDR3 DNA sequence: TGTGCCTGGAGTGAGGGAGTGGGACAGGGTTTGTACGAGCAGTACTTC. The chain couples TRBV30 to TRBJ2-7; 9 bases are shared with TRBD1. The CDR3 sequence is 16 residues long. V was pared by 1 base and J by 4 bases, with 11 bases of the junction left unmatched. Germline CDR1 and CDR2: GTSNPN and SVGIG (reference sequence).

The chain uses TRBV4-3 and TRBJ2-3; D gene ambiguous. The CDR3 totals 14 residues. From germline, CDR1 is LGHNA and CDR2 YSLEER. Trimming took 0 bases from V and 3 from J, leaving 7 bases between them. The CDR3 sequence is CASSQDLGTDTQYF. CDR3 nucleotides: TGCGCCAGCAGCCAAGACCTAGGGACAGATACGCAGTATTTT.

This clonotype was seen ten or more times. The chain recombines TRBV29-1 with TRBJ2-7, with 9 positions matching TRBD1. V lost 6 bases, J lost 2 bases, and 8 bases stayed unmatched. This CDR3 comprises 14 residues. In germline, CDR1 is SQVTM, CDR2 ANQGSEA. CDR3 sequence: CSVSEGQGPYEQYF. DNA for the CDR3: TGCAGCGTCTCCGAGGGACAGGGTCCCTACGAGCAGTACTTC.

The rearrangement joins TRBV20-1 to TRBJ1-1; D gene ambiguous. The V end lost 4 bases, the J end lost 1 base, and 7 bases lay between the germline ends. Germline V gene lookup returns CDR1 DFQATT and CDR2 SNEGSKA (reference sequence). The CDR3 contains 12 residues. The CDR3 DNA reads TGCAGTGCTACAAACTGGAACACTGAAGCTTTCTTT. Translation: CSATNWNTEAFF.

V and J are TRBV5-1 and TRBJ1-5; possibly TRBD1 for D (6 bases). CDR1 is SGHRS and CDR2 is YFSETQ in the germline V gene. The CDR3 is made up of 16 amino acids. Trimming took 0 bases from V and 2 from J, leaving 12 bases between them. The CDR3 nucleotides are TGCGCCAGCAGCTTGGGGAGGGGGGACGGCAATCAGCCCCAGCATTTT. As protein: CASSLGRGDGNQPQHF.

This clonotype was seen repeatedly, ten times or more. For the CDR3, the DNA is TGTGCCAGCAGCTTAGCCCCCTACAATGAGCAGTTCTTC. The encoded protein is CASSLAPYNEQFF. This rearrangement joins TRBV7-2 to TRBJ2-1; D ambiguous. In germline, CDR1 is SGHTA, CDR2 FQGNSA. The CDR3 is made up of 13 amino acids. Trimming pared 0 bases from V and 2 bases from J, leaving 2 bases between. The full variable domain, in which reference TRBV7-2 and TRBJ2-1 provide the parts outside the CDR3, is GAGVSQSPSNKVTEKGKDVELRCDPISGHTALYWYRQSLGQGLEFLIYFQGNSAPDKSGLPSDRFSAERTGGSVSTLTIQRTQQEDSAVYLCASSLAPYNEQFFGPGTRLTVL.

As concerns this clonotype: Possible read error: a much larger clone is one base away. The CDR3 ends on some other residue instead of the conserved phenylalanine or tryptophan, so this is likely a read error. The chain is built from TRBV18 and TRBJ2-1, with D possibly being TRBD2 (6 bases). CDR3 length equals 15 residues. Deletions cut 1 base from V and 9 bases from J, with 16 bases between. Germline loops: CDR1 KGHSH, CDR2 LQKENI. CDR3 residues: CASSPLSGETAEQFY. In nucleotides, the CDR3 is TGTGCCAGCTCACCACTATCGGGAGAGACTGCTGAGCAGTTCTAC.

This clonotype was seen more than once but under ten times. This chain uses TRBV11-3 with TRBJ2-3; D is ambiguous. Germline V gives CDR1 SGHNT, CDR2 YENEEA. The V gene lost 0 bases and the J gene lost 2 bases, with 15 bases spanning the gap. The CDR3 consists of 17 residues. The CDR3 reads CASSLDSRASYTDTQYF. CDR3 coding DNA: TGTGCCAGCAGCTTAGATAGCCGTGCGTCCTACACAGATACGCAGTATTTT. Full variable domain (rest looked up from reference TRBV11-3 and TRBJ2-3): EAGVVQSPRYKIIEKKQPVAFWCNPISGHNTLYWYLQNLGQGPELLIRYENEEAVDDSQLPKDRFSAERLKGVDSTLKIQPAELGDSAVYLCASSLDSRASYTDTQYFGPGTRLTVL.

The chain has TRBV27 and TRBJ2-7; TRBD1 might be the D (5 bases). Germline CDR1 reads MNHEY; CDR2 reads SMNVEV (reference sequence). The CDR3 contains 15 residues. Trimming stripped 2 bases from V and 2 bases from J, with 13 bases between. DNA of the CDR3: TGTGCCAGCAGTTTAAGGGGCTCCTTCACCTACGAGCAGTACTTC. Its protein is CASSLRGSFTYEQYF.

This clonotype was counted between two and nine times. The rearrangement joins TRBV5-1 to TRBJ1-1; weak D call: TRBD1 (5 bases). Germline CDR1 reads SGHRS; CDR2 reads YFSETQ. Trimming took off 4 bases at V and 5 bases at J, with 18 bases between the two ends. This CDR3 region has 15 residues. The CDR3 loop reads CASSRQVAGKTEAFF. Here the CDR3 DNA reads TGCGCCAGCAGCCGTCAGGTGGCAGGGAAGACTGAAGCTTTCTTT.

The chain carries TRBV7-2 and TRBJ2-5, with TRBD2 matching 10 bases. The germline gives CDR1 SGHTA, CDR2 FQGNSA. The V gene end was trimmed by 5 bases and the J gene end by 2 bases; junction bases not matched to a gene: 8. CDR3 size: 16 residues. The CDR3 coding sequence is TGTGCCAGCAGCCTTATGGGACTAGCGACACAAGAGACCCAGTACTTC. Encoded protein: CASSLMGLATQETQYF.

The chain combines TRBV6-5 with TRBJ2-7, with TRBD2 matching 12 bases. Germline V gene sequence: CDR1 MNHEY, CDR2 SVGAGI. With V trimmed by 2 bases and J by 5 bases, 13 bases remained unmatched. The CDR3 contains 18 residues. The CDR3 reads CASSYKASGRGGRHEQYF. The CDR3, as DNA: TGTGCCAGCAGTTACAAGGCTAGCGGGAGGGGGGGCCGGCACGAGCAGTACTTC.

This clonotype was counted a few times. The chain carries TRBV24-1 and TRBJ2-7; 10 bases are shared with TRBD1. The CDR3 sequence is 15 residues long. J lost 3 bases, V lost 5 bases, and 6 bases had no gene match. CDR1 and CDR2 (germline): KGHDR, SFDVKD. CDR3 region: CATSGPGTGDYEQYF. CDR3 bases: TGTGCCACCAGTGGCCCCGGGACAGGGGACTACGAGCAGTACTTC.

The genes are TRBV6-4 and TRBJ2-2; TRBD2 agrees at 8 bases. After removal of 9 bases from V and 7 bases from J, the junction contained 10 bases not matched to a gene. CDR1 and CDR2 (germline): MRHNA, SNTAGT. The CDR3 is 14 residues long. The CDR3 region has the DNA TGTGCCAGTGCTTTGGGACTAGAGAGCGGGGAGCTGTTTTTT. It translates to CASALGLESGELFF.

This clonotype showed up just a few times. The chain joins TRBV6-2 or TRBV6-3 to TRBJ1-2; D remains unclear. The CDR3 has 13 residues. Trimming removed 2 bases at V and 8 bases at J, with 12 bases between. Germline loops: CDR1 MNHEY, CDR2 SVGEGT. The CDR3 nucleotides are TGTGCCAGCAGTTACGTTAGCTTCGACGGCTACACCTTC. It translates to CASSYVSFDGYTF.

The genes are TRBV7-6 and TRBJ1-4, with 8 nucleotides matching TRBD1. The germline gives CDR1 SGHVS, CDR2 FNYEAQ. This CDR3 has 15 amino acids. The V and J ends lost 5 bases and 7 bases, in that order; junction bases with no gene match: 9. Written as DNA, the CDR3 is TGTGCCAGCAGCGACGGGACAGGCCGGGGTGAAAAACTGTTTTTT. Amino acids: CASSDGTGRGEKLFF.

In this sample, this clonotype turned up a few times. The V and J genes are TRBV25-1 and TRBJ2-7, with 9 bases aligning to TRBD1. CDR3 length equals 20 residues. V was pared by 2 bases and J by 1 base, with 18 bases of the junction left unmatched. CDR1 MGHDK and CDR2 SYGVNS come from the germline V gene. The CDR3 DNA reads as TGTGCCAGCAGTGAAACGAACTGGGACAGGGATTCTAGCGGATCCTACGAGCAGTACTTC. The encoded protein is CASSETNWDRDSSGSYEQYF.

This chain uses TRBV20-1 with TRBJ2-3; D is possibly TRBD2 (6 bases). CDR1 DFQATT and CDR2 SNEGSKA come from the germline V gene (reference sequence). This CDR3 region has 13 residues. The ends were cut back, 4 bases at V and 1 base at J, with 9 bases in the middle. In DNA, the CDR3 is TGCAGTGCTAATAGCGGAGGCACAGATACGCAGTATTTT. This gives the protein CSANSGGTDTQYF.